This T cell receptor (beta chain) was obtained from a study of identical twins (dated by TCRdb to about 2016). As for the study more broadly: To test whether fetal clonotypes persist, this study deep-sequenced TCR alpha and beta repertoires from monozygotic twins, from unrelated adults of various ages, and from cord blood. Replicate twin experiments were performed at different times using different library preparation protocols to rule out contamination.

The germline V gene specifies MRHNA as CDR1 and SNTAGT as CDR2. The CDR3 contains 15 residues, cysteine and phenylalanine counted. Just CDR3 DNA is preserved here, 45 bases in frame from base 1. The V end loses 3 bases and the J end loses 4 bases, and a stretch of 13 bases separates them. Receptor amplification or capture employed 5' RACE. Sequencing took place on an Illumina HiSeq 2000. Template switching introduced a universal primer binding site; the final cDNA contained a unique molecular identifier, enabling accurate counting of TCR cDNA molecules. First-strand cDNA for TCR alpha and beta chains was synthesized from specific primers in the conserved constant-segment region. To control for contamination, every cDNA library was double barcoded, receiving both a SMART-Mk sample barcode and Illumina barcodes. Two successive PCR steps introduced TruSeq adapter sequences along with Illumina sample barcodes. The Illumina HiSeq platform was used with custom primers to sequence TCR alpha and beta cDNA libraries. In the source study's methods: Unique molecular identifiers were extracted from raw reads with MiGEC, and CDR3 positions were determined with MiXCR. Recombination models were inferred per individual with the repgenHMM and IGoR tools using an EM algorithm. The tcR package in R was used for shared clonotype analysis, with sharing normalized by the product of cloneset sizes. To study raw recombination without the effects of thymic and clonal selection, out-of-frame nonproductive sequences were analyzed. In-frame beta chains were kept once TCRdb had trimmed the public reads at Q25 with fastp and called clones with MiXCR. Merged by CDR3 protein, the rows form single entries marked with the most common genes and DNA. Here the V and J calls rest on TCRdb's processing, not on the authors' analysis. The sample includes 510,000 or so distinct CDR3 sequences, with around 15% observed a single time. The ten largest account for about 0.4% of the sample.

The full study reports these points: Compared with coincidental sharing between unrelated individuals, an excess of low generation-probability sequences was observed among out-of-frame TCR alpha sequences shared between twins. Fewer insertions were carried by abundant cord blood beta clonotypes, a similar but weaker trend appeared in young adult naive repertoires, and no such trend appeared in memory repertoires. Invariant T cells such as MAIT and iNKT could partly confound zero-insertion analyses, though diverse VJ usage argued against this for most clonotypes. Recombination models systematically underestimated out-of-frame TCR alpha sharing in monozygotic twins but agreed with sharing between unrelated individuals. Conclusions relied on cross-sectional statistical analysis, since the same donors could not be followed over many years. Excess twin sharing in beta out-of-frame sequences was weaker because fewer shared sequences lowered the signal-to-noise ratio.

This clonotype came up a few times. It has no known antigen specificity. No much larger clone is present one base from it, and per-base qualities are unavailable. All donors were healthy Caucasians. The twin cohort comprised three pairs of female monozygotic twins, all aged roughly 18 to 29 years. CD4+ and CD8+ T cell populations were isolated with positive isolation kits from Invitrogen. This sample also belongs to another study, concerning yellow fever vaccine responses in identical twins. The second study reports: According to the authors, the vaccine-induced T cell response in identical twins seemed to be partly convergent and partly specific to each individual. The study precisely tracked vaccine-responding T cell clones in identical twins.

The receptor was isolated from a woman aged 18 to 35 in good health. The source material was CD4+ T cells sorted from blood. The V and J genes are TRBV6-4 and TRBJ2-1; the D gene cannot be resolved reliably. The CDR3 corresponds to CASSEDPARYNEQFF. The nucleotides are TGTGCCAGCAGTGAAGACCCCGCCAGGTACAATGAGCAGTTCTTC.